These 4 T cell receptor beta chains originate from one sample sequenced in a study of CD8+CD57+ T cells in acquired aplastic anemia (dated by TCRdb to the late 2010s). Flow cytometry had shown CD8+CD57+ cell expansion in the patients selected for sequencing. Sequencer: Illumina HiSeq 2000. Profiling of TCR beta VDJ combinations and CDR3 sequences used genomic DNA as the template. Starting from the raw public reads, TCRdb applied fastp trimming at Q25, assembled clones with MiXCR and retained in-frame beta chains. Records with the same CDR3 protein are collapsed into one entry carrying the most frequent genes and DNA. This sample is represented by 130,000 or so distinct CDR3 sequences; about 40% of them were singletons. Of the sample, roughly 3% is held by the ten largest clones. The sample comprised sorted CD4+, CD8+, or CD8+CD57+ T cells (not recorded which) from PBMCs. The receptors were gathered from a human donor with aplastic anemia.

This clonotype was detected ten times or more. The genes are TRBV6-1 and TRBJ2-1; a weak D match, TRBD1 (5 bases). Looked up from germline, CDR1 is MNHNS and CDR2 is SASEGT. V was clipped by 5 bases and J by 10 bases, with 18 bases between them. The CDR3 totals 14 residues. The CDR3 loop reads CASSRKRGQWEQFF. CDR3 in DNA: TGTGCCAGCAGTCGAAAAAGGGGCCAATGGGAGCAGTTCTTC.

This clonotype was found a few times. This chain links TRBV18 with TRBJ2-3, with D unclear. V was pared by 3 bases and J by 5 bases, with 6 bases between. The CDR3 totals 12 residues. Germline V lookup: CDR1 KGHSH, CDR2 LQKENI. The CDR3 bases are TGTGCCAGCTCACCGGAAAGAGATACGCAGTATTTT. Its protein is CASSPERDTQYF.

V gene TRBV7-2 combines with J gene TRBJ1-5, with TRBD1 matching over 9 bases. Per the germline V gene, CDR1 is SGHTA and CDR2 is FQGNSA. The CDR3 contains 15 residues. Germline trimming cut 5 bases from V and 9 bases from J; bases unmatched to any gene: 11. CDR3 nucleotides: TGTGCCAGCAGCCTCGGACAGGGGACTTTAGGGCCCCAGCATTTT. As protein: CASSLGQGTLGPQHF.

The chain links TRBV10-3 to TRBJ1-3; D gene unclear. V was cut by 6 bases and J by 1 base, with 7 bases left in between. The CDR3 runs 13 residues. Per the germline V gene, CDR1 is ENHRY and CDR2 is SYGVKD. CDR3 sequence reads: CAISGISGNTIYF. The CDR3 DNA reads as TGTGCCATCAGCGGGATATCTGGAAACACCATATATTTT.